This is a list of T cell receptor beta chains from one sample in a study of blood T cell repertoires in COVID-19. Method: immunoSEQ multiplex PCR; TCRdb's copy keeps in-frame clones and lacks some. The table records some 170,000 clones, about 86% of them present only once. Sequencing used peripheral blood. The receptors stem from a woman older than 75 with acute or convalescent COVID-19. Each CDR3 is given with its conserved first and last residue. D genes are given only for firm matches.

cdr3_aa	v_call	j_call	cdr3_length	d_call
CASGLRGEETQYF	TRBV12-5	TRBJ2-5	13	NA
CAGRLGGAQETQYF	TRBV5-8	TRBJ2-5	14	NA
CASSTGGYEQYF	TRBV18	TRBJ2-7	12	TRBD1
CASRQSGSEQFF	TRBV18	TRBJ2-1	12	TRBD2
CASSDRQGPPGWTYEQYF	TRBV6-4	TRBJ2-7	18	NA
CASSGTGWEETQYF	TRBV27	TRBJ2-5	14	TRBD1
CASSVGQGATGELFF	TRBV9	TRBJ2-2	15	TRBD1
CASRPGLAISTDTQYF	TRBV25-1	TRBJ2-3	16	TRBD2
CASSRQRAGVGADTQYF	TRBV7-2	TRBJ2-3	17	TRBD2
CASSPSFAGSSYEQYF	TRBV11-3	TRBJ2-7	16	NA
CAISEARGELFF	TRBV10-3	TRBJ2-2	12	NA
CASSLGTGSTYDKNIQYF	TRBV7-9	TRBJ2-4	18	NA